This entry is about one T cell receptor (beta chain). The repertoire was sequenced with immunoSEQ multiplex PCR; TCRdb's copy has only in-frame clones and lacks some. The sample has tens of thousands of clones; roughly 85% are singletons. The sample is drawn from a study of T cell clones after liver transplantation. Study-wide context: Post-transplant blood was tracked for graft-donor-reactive T cell clones identified in a pre-transplant mixed lymphocyte reaction.

This CDR3 is built from 13 residues. Trimming took 10 bases from V and 3 from J; bases not matched to a gene: 4. Germline V gene sequence: CDR1 ENHRY, CDR2 SYGVKD. The clonotype originates from a human patient who received a liver transplant. Among the T cells, some may be from the graft donor. The V gene is TRBV10-3, the J gene TRBJ2-3; 10 bases map to TRBD2. Sequencing used CD4+ T cells from blood, obtained at the 22-month timepoint. Here the CDR3 DNA reads TGTGCCACCCTAGCGGGGGCTACAGATACGCAGTATTTT. This sequence encodes CATLAGATDTQYF.